This entry features one TCR beta chain sequence. This sample is part of a study of lymphopenia after photon versus proton radiotherapy. The CDR3 is 14 residues long. CDR1 is MDHEN, CDR2 SYDVKM, per germline. The ends lost 5 bases at V and 5 bases at J; junction bases unmatched: 8. Sequencing was performed with immunoSEQ multiplex PCR; in TCRdb, only in-frame clones are kept and a portion is missing. This table has 24,000 or so clones, roughly 82% appearing once. Source: peripheral blood, taken from a patient treated with photon-based radiotherapy. J is TRBJ1-1 and V is TRBV28, with TRBD1 matching over 7 bases. This sequence originates from a man between 40 and 49 years old with gastric cancer. CDR3 sequence: CASSLTGDWTEAFF. CDR3 DNA: TGTGCCAGCAGTCTTACAGGGGATTGGACTGAAGCTTTCTTT.